The source of this T cell receptor beta chain is a study of cytomegalovirus exposure and HLA in healthy donors. This CDR3 is built from 13 residues. Per the germline V gene, CDR1 is SEHNR and CDR2 is FQNEAQ (reference sequence). Trimming took 5 bases from V and 8 from J, leaving 15 bases between them. In regard to this clone: Its specificity is not known.

Use of 60 Vbeta and 13 Jbeta primers characterized the PCR. Repertoires were generated with immunoSEQ multiplex PCR, while TCRdb's copy carries only in-frame clones and drops some. The sample has about 110,000 clones, around 81% seen once. Findings and caveats of the study: Further analysis, carried out later, found HLA-associated TCR beta chains more clonally expanded than equally common other chains. TRBV6-2, TRBV6-3 and other indistinguishable V segments were excluded.

The genes are TRBV7-9 and TRBJ1-2; unclear D gene. The clonotype was recovered from a woman in her 30s in good health and CMV-seronegative. Sequenced input: PBMCs. CDR3 DNA: TGTGCCAGCAGCCCGGGGTCCATCCCCGGCTACACCTTC. Amino acid sequence: CASSPGSIPGYTF.